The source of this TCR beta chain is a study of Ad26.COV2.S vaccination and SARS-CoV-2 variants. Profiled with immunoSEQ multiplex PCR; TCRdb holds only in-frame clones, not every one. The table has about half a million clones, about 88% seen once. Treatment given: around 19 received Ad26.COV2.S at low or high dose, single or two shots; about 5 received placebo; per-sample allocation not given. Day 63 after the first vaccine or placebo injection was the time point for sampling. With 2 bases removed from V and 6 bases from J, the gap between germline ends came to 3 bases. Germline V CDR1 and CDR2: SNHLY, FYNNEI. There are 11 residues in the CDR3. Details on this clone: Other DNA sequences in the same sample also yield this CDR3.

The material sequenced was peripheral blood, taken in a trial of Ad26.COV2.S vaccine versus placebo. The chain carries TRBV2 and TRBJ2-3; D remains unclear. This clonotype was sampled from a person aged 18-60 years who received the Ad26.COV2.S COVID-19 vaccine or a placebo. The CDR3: CASSERDTQYF. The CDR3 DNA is TGTGCCAGCAGTGAACGGGATACGCAGTATTTT.